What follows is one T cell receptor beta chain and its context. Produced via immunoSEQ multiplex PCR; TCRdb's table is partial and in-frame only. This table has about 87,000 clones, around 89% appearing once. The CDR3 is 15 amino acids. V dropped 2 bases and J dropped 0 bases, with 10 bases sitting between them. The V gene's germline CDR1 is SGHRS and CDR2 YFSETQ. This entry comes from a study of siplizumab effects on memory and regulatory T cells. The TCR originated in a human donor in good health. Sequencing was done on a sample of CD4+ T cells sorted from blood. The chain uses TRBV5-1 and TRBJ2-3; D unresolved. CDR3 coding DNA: TGCGCCAGCAGCTTCCAGGCTCCTAGCACAGATACGCAGTATTTT. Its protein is CASSFQAPSTDTQYF. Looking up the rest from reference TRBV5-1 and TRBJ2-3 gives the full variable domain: KAGVTQTPRYLIKTRGQQVTLSCSPISGHRSVSWYQQTPGQGLQFLFEYFSETQRNKGNFPGRFSGRQFSNSRSEMNVSTLELGDSALYLCASSFQAPSTDTQYFGPGTRLTVL.